The present T cell receptor beta chain was sequenced within a study of human T cells and chemical hapten exposure. Study-wide background: Patches with 0.01% DPC went on the upper back, and the tests were read at 6 days.

In its sample, this clonotype was seen a few times. Its cognate antigen is unknown. Study-wide results and caveats: With regard to DPC sensitization, TCRs above 1 in 1000 frequency did not change. Expanded TCR sets contained significantly more large CDR3 similarity clusters than controls.

CDR3 size: 16 residues. Germline assignment: CDR1 MDHEN and CDR2 SYDVKM. Trimming stripped 1 base from V and 4 bases from J, with 14 bases between. Stated time point: patch test 3, about 24 weeks after DPC sensitization. Treatment defined: therapeutic diphenylcyclopropenone sensitization with weekly scalp DPC. Alopecia patients, 18 to 70 years old and DPC-suitable, served as donors. TCRdb re-called the RACE reads through MiXCR, storing one row per CDR3 protein. Of about 190,000 distinct CDR3 sequences detected, 20% to 25% appear once; the ten largest clones hold over 2%. The source material was whole blood, sampled in connection with sensitization to the hapten diphenylcyclopropenone (DPC). This clonotype originated in a woman aged 40 to 50 with alopecia areata. Some clones in this sample may be carry-over from other donors' samples. The chain has TRBV28 and TRBJ1-5; maybe TRBD1 (6 bases). This CDR3 reads CASSLSGRGYNQPQHF. The CDR3, as DNA: TGTGCCAGCAGTTTATCGGGCAGGGGTTATAATCAGCCCCAGCATTTT.